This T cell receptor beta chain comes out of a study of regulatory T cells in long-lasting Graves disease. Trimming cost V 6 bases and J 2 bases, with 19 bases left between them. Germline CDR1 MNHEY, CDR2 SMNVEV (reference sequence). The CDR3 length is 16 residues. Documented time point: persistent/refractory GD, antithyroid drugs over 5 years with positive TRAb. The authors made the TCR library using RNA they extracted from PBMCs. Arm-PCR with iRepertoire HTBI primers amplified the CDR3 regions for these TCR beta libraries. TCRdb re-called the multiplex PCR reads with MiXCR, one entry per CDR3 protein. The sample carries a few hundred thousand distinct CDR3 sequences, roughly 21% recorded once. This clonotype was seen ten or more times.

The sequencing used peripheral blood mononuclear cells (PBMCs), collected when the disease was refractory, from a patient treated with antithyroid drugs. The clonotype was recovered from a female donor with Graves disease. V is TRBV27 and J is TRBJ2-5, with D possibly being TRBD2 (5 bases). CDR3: CASSNVRTGPQETQYF. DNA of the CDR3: TGTGCCAGCAGCAACGTCCGGACTGGACCACAAGAGACCCAGTACTTC.